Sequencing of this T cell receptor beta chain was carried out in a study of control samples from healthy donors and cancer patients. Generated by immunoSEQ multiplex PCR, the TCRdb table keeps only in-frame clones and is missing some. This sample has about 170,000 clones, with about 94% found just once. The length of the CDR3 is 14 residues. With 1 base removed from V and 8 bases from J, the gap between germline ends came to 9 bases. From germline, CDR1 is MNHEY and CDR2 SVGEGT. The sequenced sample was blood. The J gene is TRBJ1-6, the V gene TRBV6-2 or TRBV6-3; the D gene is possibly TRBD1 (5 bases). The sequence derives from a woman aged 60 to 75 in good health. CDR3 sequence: CASSYFRADSPLHF. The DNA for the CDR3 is TGTGCCAGCAGTTACTTCAGGGCGGATTCACCCCTCCACTTT.